Sequencing of this T cell receptor beta chain was carried out in a study of molecular identifiers for immune sequencing clone quantification. The germline gives CDR1 MNHEY, CDR2 SVGAGI. This CDR3 has 11 residues. Trimming took 2 bases from V and 12 from J, leaving 8 bases between them. Both previously described methods and listed TCR primers were employed to make bulk TCR libraries. TCRdb itself ran the PCR reads through MiXCR, one entry per CDR3 protein. This sample has some 590,000 distinct CDR3 sequences, with less than 30% found just once. General observations from the study: Among 800,000 to 1,000,000 naive cells, spiked Jurkat TCR RNA from a single cell was reportedly detectable.

A word on this clonotype: What it binds is not known.

Sequencing was carried out using naive CD8+ T cells from blood, with Jurkat cell RNA spiked in. Specified subset: FACS-sorted CD8+CD4-CCR7+CD45RA+ naive T cells. The TCR was taken from a human donor in good health. Some libraries in this study had Jurkat cell RNA spiked in. The J gene is TRBJ2-1, the V gene TRBV6-5, with D possibly being TRBD2 (5 bases). CDR3 residues: CASSYGRGQFF. In DNA form, the CDR3 reads TGTGCCAGCAGTTACGGTCGGGGGCAGTTCTTC.